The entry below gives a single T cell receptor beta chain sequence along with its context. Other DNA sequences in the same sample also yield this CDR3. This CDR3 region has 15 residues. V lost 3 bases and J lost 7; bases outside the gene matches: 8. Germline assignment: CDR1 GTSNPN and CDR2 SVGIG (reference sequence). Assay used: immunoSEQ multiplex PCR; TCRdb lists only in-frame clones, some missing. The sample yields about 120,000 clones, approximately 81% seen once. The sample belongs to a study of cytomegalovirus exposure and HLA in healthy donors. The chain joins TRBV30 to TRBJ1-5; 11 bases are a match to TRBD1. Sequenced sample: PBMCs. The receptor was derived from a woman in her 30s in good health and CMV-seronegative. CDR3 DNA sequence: TGTGCCTGGAGCTCGGGACAGGGGGTAGGGCAGCCCCAGCATTTT. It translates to CAWSSGQGVGQPQHF.